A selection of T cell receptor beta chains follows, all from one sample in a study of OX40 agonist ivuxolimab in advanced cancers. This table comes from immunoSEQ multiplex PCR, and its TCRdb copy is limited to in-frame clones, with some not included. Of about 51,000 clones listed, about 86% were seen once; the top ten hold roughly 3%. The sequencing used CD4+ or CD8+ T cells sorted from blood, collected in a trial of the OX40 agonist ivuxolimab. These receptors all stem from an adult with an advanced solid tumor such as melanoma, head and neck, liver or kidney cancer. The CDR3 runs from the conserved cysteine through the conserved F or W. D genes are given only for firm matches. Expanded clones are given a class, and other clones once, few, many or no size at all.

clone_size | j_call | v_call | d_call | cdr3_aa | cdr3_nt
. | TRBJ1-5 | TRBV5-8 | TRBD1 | CASSLARQGYQPQHF | TGTGCCAGCAGCTTGGCTCGACAGGGGTATCAGCCCCAGCATTTT
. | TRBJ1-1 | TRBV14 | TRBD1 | CASSRDRGVLLNTEAFF | TGTGCCAGCAGCAGGGACAGGGGTGTGTTACTGAACACTGAAGCTTTCTTT
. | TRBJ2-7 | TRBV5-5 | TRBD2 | CASSLAGLAGDYEQYF | TGTGCCAGCAGCTTGGCCGGCCTAGCGGGGGACTACGAGCAGTACTTC
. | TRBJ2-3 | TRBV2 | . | CASSVAFTDTQYF | TGTGCCAGCAGTGTTGCATTCACAGATACGCAGTATTTT
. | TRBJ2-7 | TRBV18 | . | CASSPAGASYEQYF | TGTGCCAGCTCACCGGCCGGGGCTTCCTACGAGCAGTACTTC
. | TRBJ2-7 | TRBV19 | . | CASSEKGVATYEQYF | TGTGCCAGTAGCGAGAAGGGGGTAGCTACCTACGAGCAGTACTTC
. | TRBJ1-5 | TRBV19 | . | CASSKSGPYQPQHF | TGTGCCAGTAGTAAAAGCGGGCCCTATCAGCCCCAGCATTTT
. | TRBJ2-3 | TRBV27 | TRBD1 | CASRDLRGPRTDTQYF | TGTGCCAGCAGGGACCTCAGGGGGCCGCGCACAGATACGCAGTATTTT
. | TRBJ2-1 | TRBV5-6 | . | CASSLVRSAGAGNEQFF | TGTGCCAGCAGCTTGGTTCGATCGGCGGGGGCGGGGAATGAGCAGTTCTTC
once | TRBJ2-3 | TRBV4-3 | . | CASSQQGVGTDTQYF | TGCGCCAGCAGCCAGCAGGGAGTAGGCACAGATACGCAGTATTTT